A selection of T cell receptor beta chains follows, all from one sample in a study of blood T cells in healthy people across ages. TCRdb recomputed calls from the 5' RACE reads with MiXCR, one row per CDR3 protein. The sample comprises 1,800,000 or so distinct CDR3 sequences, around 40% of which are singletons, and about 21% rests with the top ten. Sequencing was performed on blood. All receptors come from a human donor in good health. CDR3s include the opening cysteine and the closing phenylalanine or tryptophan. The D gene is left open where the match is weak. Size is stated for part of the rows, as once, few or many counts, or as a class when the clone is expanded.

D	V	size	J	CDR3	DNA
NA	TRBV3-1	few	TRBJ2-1	CASSQGWNEQFF	TGTGCCAGCAGCCAAGGTTGGAATGAGCAGTTCTTC
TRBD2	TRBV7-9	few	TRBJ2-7	CASSLVAGAAYEQYF	TGTGCCAGCAGCTTAGTAGCGGGGGCTGCCTACGAGCAGTACTTC
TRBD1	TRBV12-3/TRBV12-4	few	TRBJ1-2	CASSSYALTGDYGYTF	TGTGCCAGCAGTTCCTACGCACTTACAGGGGACTATGGCTACACCTTC
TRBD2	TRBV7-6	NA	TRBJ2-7	CASSGLLETGGEQYF	TGTGCCAGCAGCGGTTTACTAGAGACCGGGGGGGAGCAGTACTTC
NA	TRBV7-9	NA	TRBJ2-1	CASPRGQGSDNEQFF	TGTGCCAGTCCCCGGGGCCAGGGGTCGGACAATGAGCAGTTCTTC
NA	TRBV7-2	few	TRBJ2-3	CASSLGRQRTDTQYF	TGTGCCAGCAGCTTAGGTAGACAGCGCACAGATACGCAGTATTTT
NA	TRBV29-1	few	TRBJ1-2	CSVEEGRAVYGYTF	TGCAGCGTTGAAGAGGGCAGGGCGGTCTATGGCTACACCTTC
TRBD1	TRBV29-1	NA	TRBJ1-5	CSVRTGEQPQHF	TGCAGCGTTAGGACAGGGGAACAGCCCCAGCATTTT
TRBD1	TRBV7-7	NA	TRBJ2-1	CASHPCTGTGKFF	TGTGCTAGCCACCCGTGCACCGGGACAGGGAAGTTCTTC
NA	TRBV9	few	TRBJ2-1	CASSGRGEKFNEQFF	TGTGCCAGCAGCGGTCGTGGGGAGAAGTTCAATGAGCAGTTCTTC
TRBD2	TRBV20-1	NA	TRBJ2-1	CSAGSGVYNEQFF	TGCAGTGCGGGTAGCGGGGTATACAATGAGCAGTTCTTC
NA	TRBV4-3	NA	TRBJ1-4	CASSQDSGANEKLFF	TGCGCCAGCAGCCAAGACAGTGGGGCTAATGAAAAACTGTTTTTT
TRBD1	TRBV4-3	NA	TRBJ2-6	CASSQEDRGDGANVLTF	TGCGCCAGCAGCCAAGAGGACAGGGGGGACGGGGCCAACGTCCTGACTTTC
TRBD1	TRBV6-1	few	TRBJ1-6	CASSERQGAGSYNSPLHF	TGTGCCAGCAGTGAAAGACAGGGGGCGGGATCCTATAATTCACCCCTCCACTTT
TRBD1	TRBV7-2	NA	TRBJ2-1	CATTRDRGNNEQFF	TGTGCCACCACGCGGGACAGGGGTAATAATGAGCAGTTCTTC
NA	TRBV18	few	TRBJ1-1	CASSPLVGTEAFF	TGTGCCAGCTCACCCTTGGTTGGGACTGAAGCTTTCTTT
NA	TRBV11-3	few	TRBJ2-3	CASSFLSLDTQYF	TGTGCCAGCAGCTTTTTATCGCTGGATACGCAGTATTTT
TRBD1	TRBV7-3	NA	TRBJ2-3	CASGQGLSTDTQYF	TGTGCCAGCGGACAGGGTTTGAGCACAGATACGCAGTATTTT
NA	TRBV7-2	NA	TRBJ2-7	CASSIADGSYEQYF	TGTGCCAGCAGTATCGCGGACGGTTCCTACGAGCAGTACTTC
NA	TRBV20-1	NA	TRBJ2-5	CSASWTPKETQYF	TGCAGTGCTAGTTGGACACCCAAAGAGACCCAGTACTTC
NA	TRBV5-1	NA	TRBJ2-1	CASSPGPQSRNEQFF	TGCGCCAGCAGCCCCGGACCTCAATCTCGCAATGAGCAGTTCTTC
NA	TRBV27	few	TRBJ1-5	CASSLDGAGYQPQHF	TGTGCCAGCAGTTTGGACGGGGCCGGGTATCAGCCCCAGCATTTT
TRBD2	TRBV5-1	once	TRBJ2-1	CASSLASAGGSYNEQFF	TGCGCCAGCAGCTTGGCCTCAGCGGGGGGCTCCTACAATGAGCAGTTCTTC
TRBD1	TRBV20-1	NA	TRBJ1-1	CSAPGQGLVEAFF	TGCAGTGCCCCAGGACAGGGGTTGGTGGAAGCTTTCTTT
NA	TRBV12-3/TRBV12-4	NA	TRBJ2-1	CASSLGGLREEQFF	TGTGCCAGCAGTTTAGGGGGACTTCGGGAGGAGCAGTTCTTC
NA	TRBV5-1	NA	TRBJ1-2	CASSLGTDTYGYTF	TGCGCCAGCAGCTTAGGGACGGATACCTATGGCTACACCTTC
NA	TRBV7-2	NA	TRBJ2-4	CASSLGSRNIQYF	TGTGCCAGCAGCTTAGGATCTCGTAACATTCAGTACTTC
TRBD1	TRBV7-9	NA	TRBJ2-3	CASSLARTGGQADTQYF	TGTGCCAGCAGCCTGGCCCGGACAGGGGGCCAGGCAGATACGCAGTATTTT
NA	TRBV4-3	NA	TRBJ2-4	CASSQDNRGRGEQYF	TGCGCCAGCAGCCAAGATAATCGGGGGCGAGGGGAGCAGTACTTC
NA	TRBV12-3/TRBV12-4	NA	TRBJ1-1	CASSQVRTEAFF	TGTGCCAGCAGTCAGGTCCGCACTGAAGCTTTCTTT
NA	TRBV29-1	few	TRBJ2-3	CSVEDLEGLSSTDTQYF	TGCAGCGTTGAAGATCTCGAGGGGCTATCTAGCACAGATACGCAGTATTTT
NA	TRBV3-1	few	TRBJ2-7	CASSQDWRGSEQYF	TGTGCCAGCAGCCAAGATTGGCGGGGTAGTGAGCAGTACTTC
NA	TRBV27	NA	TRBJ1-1	CASREGEGGEAFF	TGTGCCAGCAGGGAGGGGGAAGGGGGTGAAGCTTTCTTT
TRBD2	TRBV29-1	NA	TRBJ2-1	CSVGAGASYNEQFF	TGCAGCGTTGGAGCGGGGGCCTCCTACAATGAGCAGTTCTTC
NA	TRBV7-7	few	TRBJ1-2	CASPPRGYYGYTF	TGTGCTAGCCCCCCGAGGGGGTACTATGGCTACACCTTC
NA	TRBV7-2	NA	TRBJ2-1	CAGSFSGTEQFF	TGTGCCGGCAGCTTTTCCGGGACTGAGCAGTTCTTC
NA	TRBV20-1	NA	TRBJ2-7	CSAKEGYEQYF	TGCAGTGCCAAGGAGGGTTACGAGCAGTACTTC
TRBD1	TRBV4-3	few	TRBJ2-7	CASSQDLGTGWGEQYF	TGCGCCAGCAGCCAAGATCTGGGGACAGGGTGGGGCGAGCAGTACTTC
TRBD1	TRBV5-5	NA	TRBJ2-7	CASSGTGERTYEQYF	TGTGCCAGCAGCGGTACAGGGGAACGGACCTACGAGCAGTACTTC
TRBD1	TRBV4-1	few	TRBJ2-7	CASRPGTGLYEQYF	TGCGCCAGCAGGCCCGGGACAGGGCTCTACGAGCAGTACTTC
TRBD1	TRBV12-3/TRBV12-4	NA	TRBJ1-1	CASSNLARTGAHLMNTEAFF	TGTGCCAGCAGCAATCTCGCAAGGACAGGGGCCCATCTTATGAACACTGAAGCTTTCTTT
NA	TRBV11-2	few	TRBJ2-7	CASSLTQGALYEQYF	TGTGCCAGCAGCTTAACTCAGGGCGCCTTATACGAGCAGTACTTC
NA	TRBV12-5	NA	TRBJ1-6	CASGMEQRSPLHF	TGTGCTAGTGGTATGGAACAGCGTTCACCCCTCCACTTT
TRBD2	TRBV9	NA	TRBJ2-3	CASSVESSGGSTDTQYF	TGTGCCAGCAGCGTAGAAAGTAGCGGGGGATCCACAGATACGCAGTATTTT
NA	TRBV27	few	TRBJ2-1	CASGGAANEQFF	TGTGCCAGCGGGGGGGCCGCAAATGAGCAGTTCTTC
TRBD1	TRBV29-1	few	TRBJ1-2	CSAYSGTGELYGYTF	TGCAGCGCGTACTCCGGGACAGGGGAATTGTATGGCTACACCTTC
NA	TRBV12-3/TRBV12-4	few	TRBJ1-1	CASSRSGGGGTEAFF	TGTGCCAGCAGTCGCTCCGGTGGAGGGGGAACTGAAGCTTTCTTT
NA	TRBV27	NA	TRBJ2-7	CASSLGSRARHEQYF	TGTGCCAGCAGTTTAGGGTCACGAGCTCGACACGAGCAGTACTTC
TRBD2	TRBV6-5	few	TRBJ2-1	CASSIKAGGHFNEQFF	TGTGCCAGCTCCATTAAAGCGGGGGGGCATTTCAATGAGCAGTTCTTC
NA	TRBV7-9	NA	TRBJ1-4	CASSLGQGAEKLFF	TGTGCCAGCAGCTTAGGGCAGGGAGCCGAAAAACTGTTTTTT